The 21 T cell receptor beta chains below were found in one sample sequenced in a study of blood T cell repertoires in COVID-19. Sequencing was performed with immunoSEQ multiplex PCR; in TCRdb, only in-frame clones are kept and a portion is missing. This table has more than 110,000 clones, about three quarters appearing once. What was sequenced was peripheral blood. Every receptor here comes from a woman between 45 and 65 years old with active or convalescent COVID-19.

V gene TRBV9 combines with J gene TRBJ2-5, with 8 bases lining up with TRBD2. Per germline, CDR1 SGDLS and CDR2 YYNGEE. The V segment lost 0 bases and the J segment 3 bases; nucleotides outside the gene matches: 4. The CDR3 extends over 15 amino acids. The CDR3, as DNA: TGTGCCAGCAGCGTAGGAGGGCGGGGGGAAGAGACCCAGTACTTC. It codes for CASSVGGRGEETQYF.

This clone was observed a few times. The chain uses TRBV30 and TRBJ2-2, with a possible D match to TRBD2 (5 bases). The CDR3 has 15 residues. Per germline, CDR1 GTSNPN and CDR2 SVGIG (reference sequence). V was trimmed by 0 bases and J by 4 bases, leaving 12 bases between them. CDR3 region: CAWSVATRGTGELFF. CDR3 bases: TGTGCCTGGAGTGTTGCGACTCGGGGCACCGGGGAGCTGTTTTTT.

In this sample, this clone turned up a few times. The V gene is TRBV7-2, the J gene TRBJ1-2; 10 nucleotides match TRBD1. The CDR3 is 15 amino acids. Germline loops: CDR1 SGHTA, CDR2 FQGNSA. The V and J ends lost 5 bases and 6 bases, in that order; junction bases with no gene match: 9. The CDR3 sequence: CASSPNRDRGNGYTF. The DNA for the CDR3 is TGTGCCAGCAGCCCAAACCGGGACAGGGGAAATGGCTACACCTTC. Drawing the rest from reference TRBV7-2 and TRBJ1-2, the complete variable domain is GAGVSQSPSNKVTEKGKDVELRCDPISGHTALYWYRQSLGQGLEFLIYFQGNSAPDKSGLPSDRFSAERTGGSVSTLTIQRTQQEDSAVYLCASSPNRDRGNGYTFGSGTRLTVV.

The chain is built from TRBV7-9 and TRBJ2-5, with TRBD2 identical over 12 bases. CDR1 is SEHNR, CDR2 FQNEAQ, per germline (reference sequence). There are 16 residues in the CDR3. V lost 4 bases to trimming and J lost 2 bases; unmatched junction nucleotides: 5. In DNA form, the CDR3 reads TGTGCCAGCAGCTCCGGACTAGCGGGAAGGCAAGAGACCCAGTACTTC. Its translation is CASSSGLAGRQETQYF.

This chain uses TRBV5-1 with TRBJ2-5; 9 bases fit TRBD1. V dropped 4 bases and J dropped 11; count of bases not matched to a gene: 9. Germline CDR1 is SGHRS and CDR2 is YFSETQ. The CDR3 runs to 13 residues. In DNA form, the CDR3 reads TGCGCCAGCAGCGTGGGGGACAGGGAATGGCAGTACTTC. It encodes CASSVGDREWQYF.

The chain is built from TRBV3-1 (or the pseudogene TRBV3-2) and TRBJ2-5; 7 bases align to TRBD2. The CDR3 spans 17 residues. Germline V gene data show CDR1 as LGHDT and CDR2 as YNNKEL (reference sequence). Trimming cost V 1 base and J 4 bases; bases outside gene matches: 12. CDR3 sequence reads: CASSQGAILAWSETQYF. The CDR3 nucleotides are TGTGCCAGCAGCCAAGGCGCAATACTAGCGTGGTCAGAGACCCAGTACTTC.

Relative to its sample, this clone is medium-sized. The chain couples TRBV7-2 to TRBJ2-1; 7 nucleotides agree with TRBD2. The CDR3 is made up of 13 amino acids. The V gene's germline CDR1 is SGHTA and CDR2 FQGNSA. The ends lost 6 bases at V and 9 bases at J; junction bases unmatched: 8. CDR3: CASSQWTRGEQFF. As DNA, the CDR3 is TGTGCCAGCAGTCAATGGACTAGAGGTGAGCAGTTCTTC.

CDR3 loop: CAWKVSDKGTGELFF. CDR3 DNA: TGTGCCTGGAAGGTGTCGGACAAGGGGACCGGGGAGCTGTTTTTT. The chain recombines TRBV30 with TRBJ2-2; D might be TRBD1 (5 bases). Trimming took 4 bases from V and 5 from J, leaving 17 bases between them. The CDR3 consists of 15 residues. Germline values: CDR1 GTSNPN, CDR2 SVGIG (reference sequence).

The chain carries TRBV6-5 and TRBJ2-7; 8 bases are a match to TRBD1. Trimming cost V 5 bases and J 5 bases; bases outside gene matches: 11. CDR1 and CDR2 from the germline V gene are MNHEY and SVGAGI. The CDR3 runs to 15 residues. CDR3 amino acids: CASSNDHGQGDEQYF. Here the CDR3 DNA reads TGTGCCAGCAGTAATGACCACGGACAGGGCGACGAGCAGTACTTC.

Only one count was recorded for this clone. CDR3 sequence (DNA): TGTGCCAGCAGCATTCGGTCCCTGAACACCGGGGAGCTGTTTTTT. Translated, it gives CASSIRSLNTGELFF. The V call is TRBV14, the J call TRBJ2-2; no clear D. Trimming took 5 bases from V and 1 from J, leaving 11 bases between them. The germline CDR1 and CDR2 sequences are SGHDN and FVKESK. This CDR3 region has 15 residues.

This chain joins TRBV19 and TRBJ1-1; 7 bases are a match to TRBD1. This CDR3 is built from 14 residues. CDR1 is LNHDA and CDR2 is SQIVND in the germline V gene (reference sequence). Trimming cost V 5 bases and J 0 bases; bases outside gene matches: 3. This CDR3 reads CASSSGQLNTEAFF. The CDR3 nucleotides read TGTGCCAGTAGTTCGGGACAGTTGAACACTGAAGCTTTCTTT.

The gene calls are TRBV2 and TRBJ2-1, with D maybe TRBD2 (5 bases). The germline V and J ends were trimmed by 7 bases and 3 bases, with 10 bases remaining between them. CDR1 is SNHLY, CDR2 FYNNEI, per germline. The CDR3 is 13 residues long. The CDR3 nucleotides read TGTGCCAGCACGCCGGGGTACTACAATGAGCAGTTCTTC. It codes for CASTPGYYNEQFF.

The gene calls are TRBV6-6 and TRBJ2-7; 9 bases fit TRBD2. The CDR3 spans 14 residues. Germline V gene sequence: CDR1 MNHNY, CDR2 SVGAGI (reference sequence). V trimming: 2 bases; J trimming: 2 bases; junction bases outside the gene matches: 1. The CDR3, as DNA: TGTGCCAGCAGTTACCTAGCGGGGACCTACGAGCAGTACTTC. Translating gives CASSYLAGTYEQYF.

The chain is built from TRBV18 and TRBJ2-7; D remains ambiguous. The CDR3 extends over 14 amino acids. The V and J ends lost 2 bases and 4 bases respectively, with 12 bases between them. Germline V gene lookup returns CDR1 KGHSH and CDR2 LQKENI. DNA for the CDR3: TGTGCCAGCTCACCAGGCCTAGTCGGGTACGAGCAGTACTTC. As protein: CASSPGLVGYEQYF.

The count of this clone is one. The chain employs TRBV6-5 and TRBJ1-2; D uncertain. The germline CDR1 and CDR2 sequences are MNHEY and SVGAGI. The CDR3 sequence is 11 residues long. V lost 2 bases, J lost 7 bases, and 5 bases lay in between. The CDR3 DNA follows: TGTGCCAGCAGTTACGAGGGTGGCTACACCTTC. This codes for CASSYEGGYTF.

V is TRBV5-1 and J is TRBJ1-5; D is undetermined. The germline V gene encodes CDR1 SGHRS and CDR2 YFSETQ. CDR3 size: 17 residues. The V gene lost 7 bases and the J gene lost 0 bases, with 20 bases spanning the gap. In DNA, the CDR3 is TGCGCCAGCCCCGTTCGAGGAAATATCTATAGCAATCAGCCCCAGCATTTT. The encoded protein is CASPVRGNIYSNQPQHF.

DNA for the CDR3: TGTGCCAGCAGTTACATCGAAGCAGCGGGATCGCGAGACGAGCAGTACTTC. It is translated as CASSYIEAAGSRDEQYF. The chain couples TRBV6-2 or TRBV6-3 to TRBJ2-7; 7 nucleotides align to TRBD2. CDR1 and CDR2 (germline): MNHEY, SVGEGT. The CDR3 is 17 residues long. V was pared by 2 bases and J by 5 bases, with 15 bases of the junction left unmatched.

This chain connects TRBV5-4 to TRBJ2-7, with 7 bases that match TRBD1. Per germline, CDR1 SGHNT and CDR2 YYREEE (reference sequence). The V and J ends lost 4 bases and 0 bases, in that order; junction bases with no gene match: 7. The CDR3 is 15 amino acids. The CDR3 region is CASSVRDRDSYEQYF. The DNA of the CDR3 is TGTGCCAGCAGCGTCCGGGACAGAGACTCCTACGAGCAGTACTTC. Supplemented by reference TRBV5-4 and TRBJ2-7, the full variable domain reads ETGVTQSPTHLIKTRGQQVTLRCSSQSGHNTVSWYQQALGQGPQFIFQYYREEENGRGNFPPRFSGLQFPNYSSELNVNALELDDSALYLCASSVRDRDSYEQYFGPGTRLTVT.

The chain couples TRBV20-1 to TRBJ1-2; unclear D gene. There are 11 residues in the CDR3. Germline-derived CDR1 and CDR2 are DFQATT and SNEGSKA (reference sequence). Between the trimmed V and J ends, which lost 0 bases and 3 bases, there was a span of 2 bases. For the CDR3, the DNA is TGCAGTGCTAGAGACGACTATGGCTACACCTTC. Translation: CSARDDYGYTF.

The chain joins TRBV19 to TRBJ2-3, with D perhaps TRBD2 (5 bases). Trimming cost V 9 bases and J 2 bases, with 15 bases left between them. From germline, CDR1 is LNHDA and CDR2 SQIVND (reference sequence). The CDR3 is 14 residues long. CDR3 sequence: CASNRLHSTDTQYF. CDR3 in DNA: TGTGCCAGCAACAGACTACACTCCACAGATACGCAGTATTTT.

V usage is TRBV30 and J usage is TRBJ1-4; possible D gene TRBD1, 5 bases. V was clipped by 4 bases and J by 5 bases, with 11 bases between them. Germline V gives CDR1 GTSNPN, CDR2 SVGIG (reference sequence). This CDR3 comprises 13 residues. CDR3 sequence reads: CAWKDSHNEKLFF. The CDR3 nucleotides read TGTGCCTGGAAAGACAGCCACAATGAAAAACTGTTTTTT. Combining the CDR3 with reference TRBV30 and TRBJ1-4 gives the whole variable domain SQTIHQWPATLVQPVGSPLSLECTVEGTSNPNLYWYRQAAGRGLQLLFYSVGIGQISSEVPQNLSASRPQDRQFILSSKKLLLSDSGFYLCAWKDSHNEKLFFGSGTQLSVL.